This is a list of T cell receptor beta chains from one sample in a study of T cell responses to AZD1222 COVID-19 vaccine. The method was immunoSEQ multiplex PCR; TCRdb's version includes in-frame clones alone and lacks a portion of them. The profile shows roughly 120,000 clones, roughly nine tenths of them singletons. This sample comprised peripheral blood, obtained 28 days after the second AZD1222 dose. Receptors were obtained from an adult who received the AZD1222 COVID-19 vaccine. Both conserved end residues are part of each CDR3. A D gene is named only where the DNA matches it firmly. Rows give clone size only sometimes, using once, few, many, or a class for an expanded clone.

TRBV28	.	TRBJ1-5	.	CASSSTNQPQHF	TGTGCCAGCAGTTCTACCAATCAGCCCCAGCATTTT
TRBV11-1	.	TRBJ1-3	.	CASSRTDSGNTIYF	TGTGCCAGCAGCCGCACTGACTCTGGAAACACCATATATTTT
TRBV5-1	.	TRBJ2-7	once	CASSLSPGGAVYEQYF	TGCGCCAGCAGTCTTAGTCCAGGAGGGGCTGTCTACGAGCAGTACTTC
TRBV6-5	TRBD2	TRBJ2-3	.	CASRSGIKSDTQYF	TGTGCCAGCCGGAGCGGGATTAAATCAGATACGCAGTATTTT
TRBV19	TRBD2	TRBJ2-1	.	CASTGGGTSGDNNEQFF	TGTGCCAGTACGGGCGGGGGCACTAGCGGGGACAACAATGAGCAGTTCTTC
TRBV7-3	TRBD2	TRBJ2-3	.	CASSRKRGGTDTQYF	TGTGCCAGCAGCAGAAAGCGGGGGGGCACAGATACGCAGTATTTT
TRBV13	.	TRBJ1-3	.	CASSSGRSSGNTIYF	TGTGCCAGCAGCTCTGGACGCTCCTCTGGAAACACCATATATTTT
TRBV7-2	.	TRBJ2-1	.	CASSLGGTAYNEQFF	TGTGCCAGCAGCTTAGGAGGGACGGCCTACAATGAGCAGTTCTTC
TRBV5-1	.	TRBJ2-2	.	CASSLEMATGELFF	TGCGCCAGCAGCTTGGAGATGGCCACCGGGGAGCTGTTTTTT
TRBV12-3/TRBV12-4	TRBD2	TRBJ2-1	.	CATAGGASNEQFF	TGTGCCACAGCCGGGGGGGCCTCAAATGAGCAGTTCTTC
TRBV13	.	TRBJ2-1	.	CASSPQGSSYNEQFF	TGTGCCAGCAGCCCGCAGGGGAGCTCCTACAATGAGCAGTTCTTC
TRBV6-1	.	TRBJ1-5	few	CASSESSNQPQHF	TGTGCCAGCAGTGAAAGTAGCAATCAGCCCCAGCATTTT
TRBV4-1	TRBD1	TRBJ1-1	.	CASSQSGTGSYEAFF	TGCGCCAGCAGCCAATCCGGGACAGGGTCTTATGAAGCTTTCTTT
TRBV11-2	.	TRBJ1-2	.	CASSMVGYGYTF	TGTGCCAGCAGCATGGTGGGCTATGGCTACACCTTC
TRBV6-5	.	TRBJ1-5	.	CASGSGGLNQPQHF	TGTGCCAGCGGCTCGGGCGGGTTAAATCAGCCCCAGCATTTT
TRBV4-2	.	TRBJ1-6	.	CASSQAQGGVSPLHF	TGTGCCAGCAGCCAAGCCCAGGGAGGTGTTTCACCCCTCCACTTT
TRBV28	.	TRBJ2-7	.	CASSPGASYEQYF	TGTGCCAGCAGCCCCGGAGCCTCCTACGAGCAGTACTTC